Below, one TCR beta chain is given with its context. Its antigen remains unknown. The sample is drawn from a study of T cells in localized non-small cell lung cancer. Regarding the study as a whole: Prolonged overall survival went with higher T cell density in the blood.

The protocol was immunoSEQ multiplex PCR, while the TCRdb copy is restricted to in-frame clones and leaves out a portion. The sample shows around 69,000 clones, 75% to 90% of them seen only once. The CDR3 length is 14 residues. V lost 6 bases, J lost 1 base, and 5 bases stayed unmatched. Germline V lookup: CDR1 SQVTM, CDR2 ANQGSEA. The rearrangement joins TRBV29-1 to TRBJ1-3, with TRBD1 identical over 8 bases. Here the sequenced sample was peripheral blood, taken before any cancer treatment. The TCR was taken from a woman aged 35-75 years with stage I lung adenocarcinoma. CDR3 sequence reads: CSVQGAVSGNTIYF. The CDR3 coding sequence is TGCAGCGTCCAGGGGGCGGTTTCTGGAAACACCATATATTTT.